In this sample, the clone carrying this T cell receptor (beta chain) turned up many times. This sample was taken from a study of T-cell reconstitution after alpha-beta-depleted transplantation in children. Preparation of the TCRbeta library used unique molecular identifiers. One entry per CDR3 protein, called by TCRdb with MiXCR from the PCR reads. This table has some 530,000 distinct CDR3 sequences, around 13% appearing once. The CDR3 covers 16 residues. V shed 3 bases and J shed 1 base, with 15 bases lying between them. Germline CDR1 SGHTA, CDR2 FQGNSA. The specimen was PBMCs from the stem cell graft donor, collected from the stem cell graft. The rearrangement joins TRBV7-2 to TRBJ1-2; the D is unclear. The receptor comes from a human donor who donated a stem cell graft to a child with combined immunodeficiency. CDR3 sequence reads: CASSFPEEGINYGYTF. The CDR3 DNA sequence: TGTGCCAGCAGCTTTCCCGAGGAAGGAATTAACTATGGCTACACCTTC.